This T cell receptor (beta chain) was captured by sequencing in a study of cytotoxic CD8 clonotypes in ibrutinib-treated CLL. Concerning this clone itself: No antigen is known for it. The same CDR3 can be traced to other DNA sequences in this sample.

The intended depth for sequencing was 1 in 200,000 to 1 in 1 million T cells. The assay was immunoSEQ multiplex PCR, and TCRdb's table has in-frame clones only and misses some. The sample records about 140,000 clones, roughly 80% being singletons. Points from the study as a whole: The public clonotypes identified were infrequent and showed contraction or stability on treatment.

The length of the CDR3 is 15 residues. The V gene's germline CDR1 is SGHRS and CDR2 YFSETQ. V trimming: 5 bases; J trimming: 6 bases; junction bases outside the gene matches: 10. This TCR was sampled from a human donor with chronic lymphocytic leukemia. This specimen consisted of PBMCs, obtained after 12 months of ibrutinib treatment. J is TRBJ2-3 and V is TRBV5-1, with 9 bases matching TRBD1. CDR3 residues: CASSPAGQGRDTQYF. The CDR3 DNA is TGCGCCAGCAGTCCAGCGGGACAGGGCAGGGATACGCAGTATTTT.